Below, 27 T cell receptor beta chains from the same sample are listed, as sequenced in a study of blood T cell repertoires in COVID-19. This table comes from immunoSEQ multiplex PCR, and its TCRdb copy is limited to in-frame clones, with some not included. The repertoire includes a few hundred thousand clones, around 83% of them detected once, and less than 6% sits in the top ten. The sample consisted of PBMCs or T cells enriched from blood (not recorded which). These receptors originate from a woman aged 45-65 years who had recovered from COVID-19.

The CDR3 DNA reads TGCGCCAGCAGCGGTGGGACTAGCGGGAGCACAGATACGCAGTATTTT. It yields the protein CASSGGTSGSTDTQYF. This sequence joins TRBV5-1 and TRBJ2-3, with 12 positions matching TRBD2. CDR3 length: 16 amino acids. V gave up 4 bases and J gave up 0 bases; unmatched junction bases: 3. Germline V lookup: CDR1 SGHRS, CDR2 YFSETQ.

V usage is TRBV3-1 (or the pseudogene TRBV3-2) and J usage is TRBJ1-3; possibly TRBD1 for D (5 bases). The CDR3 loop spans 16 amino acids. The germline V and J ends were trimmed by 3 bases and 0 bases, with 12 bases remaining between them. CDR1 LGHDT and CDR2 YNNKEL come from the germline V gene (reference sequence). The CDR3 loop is CASSHGGMSSGNTIYF. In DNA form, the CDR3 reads TGTGCCAGCAGCCATGGGGGGATGAGCTCTGGAAACACCATATATTTT.

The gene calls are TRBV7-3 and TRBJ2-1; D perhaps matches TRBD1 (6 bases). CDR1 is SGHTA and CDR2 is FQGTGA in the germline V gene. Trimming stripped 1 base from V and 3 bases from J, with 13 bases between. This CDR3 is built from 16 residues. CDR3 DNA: TGTGCCAGCAGCTTAAGAGAAGGGACACTCTACAATGAGCAGTTCTTC. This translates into CASSLREGTLYNEQFF.

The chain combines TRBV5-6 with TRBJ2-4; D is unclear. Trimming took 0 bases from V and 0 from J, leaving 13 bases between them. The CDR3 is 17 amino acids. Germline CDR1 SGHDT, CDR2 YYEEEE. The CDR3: CASSLGPLDPAKNIQYF. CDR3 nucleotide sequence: TGTGCCAGCAGCTTGGGGCCGCTAGATCCAGCCAAAAACATTCAGTACTTC.

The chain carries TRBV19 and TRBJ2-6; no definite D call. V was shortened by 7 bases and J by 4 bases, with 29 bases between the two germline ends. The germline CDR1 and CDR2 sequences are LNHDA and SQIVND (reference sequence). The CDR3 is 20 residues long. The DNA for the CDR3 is TGTGCCAGTACGTATCAAATGGTGGGCCGAAATCTTGCGGGGGCCAACGTCCTGACTTTC. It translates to CASTYQMVGRNLAGANVLTF. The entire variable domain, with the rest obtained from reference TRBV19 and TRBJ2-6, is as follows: DGGITQSPKYLFRKEGQNVTLSCEQNLNHDAMYWYRQDPGQGLRLIYYSQIVNDFQKGDIAEGYSVSREKKESFPLTVTSAQKNPTAFYLCASTYQMVGRNLAGANVLTFGAGSRLTVL.

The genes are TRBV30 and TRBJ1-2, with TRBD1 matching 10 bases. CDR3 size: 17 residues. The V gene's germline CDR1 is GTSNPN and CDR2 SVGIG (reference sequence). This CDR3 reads CVASGTGEGTKGYGYTF. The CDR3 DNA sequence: TGTGTGGCCTCCGGGACAGGGGAAGGGACTAAGGGCTATGGCTACACCTTC.

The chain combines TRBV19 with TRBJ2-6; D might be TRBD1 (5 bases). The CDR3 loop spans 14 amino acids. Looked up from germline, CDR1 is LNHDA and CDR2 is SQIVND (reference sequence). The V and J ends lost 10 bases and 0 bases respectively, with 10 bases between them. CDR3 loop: CATRQFSGANVLTF. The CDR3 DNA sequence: TGTGCCACTAGACAGTTCTCTGGGGCCAACGTCCTGACTTTC.

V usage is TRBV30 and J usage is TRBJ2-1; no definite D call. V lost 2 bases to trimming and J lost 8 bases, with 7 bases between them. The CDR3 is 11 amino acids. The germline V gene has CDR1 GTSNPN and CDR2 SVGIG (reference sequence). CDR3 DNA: TGTGCCTGGAGTATTCTCCATGAGCAGTTCTTC. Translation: CAWSILHEQFF.

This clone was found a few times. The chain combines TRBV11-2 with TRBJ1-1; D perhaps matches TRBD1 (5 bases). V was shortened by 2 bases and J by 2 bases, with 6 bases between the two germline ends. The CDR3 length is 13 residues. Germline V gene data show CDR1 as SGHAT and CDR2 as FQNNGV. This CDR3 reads CASSLTGNTEAFF. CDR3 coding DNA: TGTGCCAGCAGCTTAACAGGCAACACTGAAGCTTTCTTT.

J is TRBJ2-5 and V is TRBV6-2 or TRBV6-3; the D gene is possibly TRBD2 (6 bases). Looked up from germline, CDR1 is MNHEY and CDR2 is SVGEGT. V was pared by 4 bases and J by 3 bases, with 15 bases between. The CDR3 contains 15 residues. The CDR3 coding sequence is TGTGCCAGCAGTTTATCCCCGGCGGGAAAAGAGACCCAGTACTTC. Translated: CASSLSPAGKETQYF.

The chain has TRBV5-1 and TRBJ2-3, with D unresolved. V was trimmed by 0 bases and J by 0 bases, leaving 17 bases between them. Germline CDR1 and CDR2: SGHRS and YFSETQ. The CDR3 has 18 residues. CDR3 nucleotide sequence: TGCGCCAGCAGCTTGGCCTTATTGTCTACCACTAGCACAGATACGCAGTATTTT. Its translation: CASSLALLSTTSTDTQYF.

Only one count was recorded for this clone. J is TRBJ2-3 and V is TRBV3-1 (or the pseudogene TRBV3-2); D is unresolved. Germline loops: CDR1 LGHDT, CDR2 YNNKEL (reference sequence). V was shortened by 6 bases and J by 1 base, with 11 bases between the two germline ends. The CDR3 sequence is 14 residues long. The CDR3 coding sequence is TGTGCCAGCAGACATCAGCGTCGCACAGATACGCAGTATTTT. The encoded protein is CASRHQRRTDTQYF.

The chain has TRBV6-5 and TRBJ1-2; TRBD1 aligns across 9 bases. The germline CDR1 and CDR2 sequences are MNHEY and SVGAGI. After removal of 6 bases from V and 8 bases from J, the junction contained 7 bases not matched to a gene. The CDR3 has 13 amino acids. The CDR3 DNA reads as TGTGCCAGCAGGGCCGGGACAGGGAGAGGCTACACCTTC. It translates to CASRAGTGRGYTF.

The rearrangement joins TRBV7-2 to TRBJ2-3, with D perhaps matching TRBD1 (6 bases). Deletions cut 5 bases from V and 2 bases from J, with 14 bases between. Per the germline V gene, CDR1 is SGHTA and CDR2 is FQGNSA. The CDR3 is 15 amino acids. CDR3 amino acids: CASSAQGSNTDTQYF. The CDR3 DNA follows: TGTGCCAGCAGCGCGCAGGGGTCAAACACAGATACGCAGTATTTT.

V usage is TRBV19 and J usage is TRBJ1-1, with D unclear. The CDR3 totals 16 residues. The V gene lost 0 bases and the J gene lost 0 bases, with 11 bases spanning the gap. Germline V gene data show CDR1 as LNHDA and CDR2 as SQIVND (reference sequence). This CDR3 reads CASSIDFGAMNTEAFF. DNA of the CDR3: TGTGCCAGTAGTATAGATTTCGGAGCCATGAACACTGAAGCTTTCTTT. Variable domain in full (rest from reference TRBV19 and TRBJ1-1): DGGITQSPKYLFRKEGQNVTLSCEQNLNHDAMYWYRQDPGQGLRLIYYSQIVNDFQKGDIAEGYSVSREKKESFPLTVTSAQKNPTAFYLCASSIDFGAMNTEAFFGQGTRLTVV.

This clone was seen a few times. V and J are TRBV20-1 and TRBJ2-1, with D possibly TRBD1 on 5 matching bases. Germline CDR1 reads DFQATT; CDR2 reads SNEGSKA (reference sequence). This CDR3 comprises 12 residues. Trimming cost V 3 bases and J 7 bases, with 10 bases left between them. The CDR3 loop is CSASAGWNEQFF. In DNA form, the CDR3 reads TGCAGTGCTAGTGCAGGGTGGAATGAGCAGTTCTTC.

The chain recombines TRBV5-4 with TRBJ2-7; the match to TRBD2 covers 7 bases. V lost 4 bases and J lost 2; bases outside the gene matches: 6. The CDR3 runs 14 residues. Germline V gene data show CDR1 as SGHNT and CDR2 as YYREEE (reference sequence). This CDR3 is CASSPRGGAYEQYF. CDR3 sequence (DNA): TGTGCCAGCAGCCCCCGCGGGGGAGCCTACGAGCAGTACTTC. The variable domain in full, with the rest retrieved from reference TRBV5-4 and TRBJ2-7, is ETGVTQSPTHLIKTRGQQVTLRCSSQSGHNTVSWYQQALGQGPQFIFQYYREEENGRGNFPPRFSGLQFPNYSSELNVNALELDDSALYLCASSPRGGAYEQYFGPGTRLTVT.

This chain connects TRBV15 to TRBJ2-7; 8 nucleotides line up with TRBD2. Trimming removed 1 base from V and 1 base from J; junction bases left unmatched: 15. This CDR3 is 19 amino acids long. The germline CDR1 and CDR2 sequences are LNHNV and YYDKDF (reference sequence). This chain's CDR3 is CATSRGVPAGVVKSYEQYF. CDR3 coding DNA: TGTGCCACCAGCAGAGGGGTGCCAGCGGGAGTAGTAAAGTCCTACGAGCAGTACTTC.

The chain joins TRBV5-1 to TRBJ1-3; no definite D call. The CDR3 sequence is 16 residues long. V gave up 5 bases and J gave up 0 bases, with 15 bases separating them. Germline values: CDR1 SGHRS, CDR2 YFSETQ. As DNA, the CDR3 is TGCGCCAGCAGAAGGCTGGGAGAAAGCTCTGGAAACACCATATATTTT. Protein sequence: CASRRLGESSGNTIYF.

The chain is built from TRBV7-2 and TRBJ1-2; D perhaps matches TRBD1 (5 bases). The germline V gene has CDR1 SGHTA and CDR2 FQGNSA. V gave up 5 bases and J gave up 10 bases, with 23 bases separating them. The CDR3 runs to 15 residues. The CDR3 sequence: CASSPGAQGYSDYTF. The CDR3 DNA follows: TGTGCCAGCAGCCCCGGAGCGCAGGGATATAGTGACTACACCTTC.

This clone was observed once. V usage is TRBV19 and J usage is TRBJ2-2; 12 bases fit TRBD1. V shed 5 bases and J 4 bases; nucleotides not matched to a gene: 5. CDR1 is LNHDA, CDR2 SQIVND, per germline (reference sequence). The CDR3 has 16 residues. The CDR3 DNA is TGTGCCAGTAGTGTCGGGACAGGGGGCATCACCGGGGAGCTGTTTTTT. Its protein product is CASSVGTGGITGELFF.

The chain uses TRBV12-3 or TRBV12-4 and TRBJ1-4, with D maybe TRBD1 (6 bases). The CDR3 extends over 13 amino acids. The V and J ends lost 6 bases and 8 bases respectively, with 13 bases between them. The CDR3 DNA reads TGTGCCAGCAGGGACAGCCCTGGCGAAAAACTGTTTTTT. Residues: CASRDSPGEKLFF.

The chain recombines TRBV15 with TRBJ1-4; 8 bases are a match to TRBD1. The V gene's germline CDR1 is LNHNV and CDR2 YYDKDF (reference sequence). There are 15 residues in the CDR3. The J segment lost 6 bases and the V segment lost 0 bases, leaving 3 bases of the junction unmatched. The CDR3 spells CATSRDEQGDEKLFF. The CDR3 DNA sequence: TGTGCCACCAGCAGAGATGAACAGGGGGATGAAAAACTGTTTTTT.

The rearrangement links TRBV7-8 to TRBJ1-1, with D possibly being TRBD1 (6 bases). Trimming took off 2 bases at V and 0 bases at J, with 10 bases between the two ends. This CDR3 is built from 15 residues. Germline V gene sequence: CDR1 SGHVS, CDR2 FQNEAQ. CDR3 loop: CASSLRGGLNTEAFF. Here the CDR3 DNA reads TGTGCCAGCAGCTTACGGGGGGGGCTGAACACTGAAGCTTTCTTT. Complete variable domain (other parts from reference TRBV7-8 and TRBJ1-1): GAGVSQSPRYKVAKRGQDVALRCDPISGHVSLFWYQQALGQGPEFLTYFQNEAQLDKSGLPSDRFFAERPEGSVSTLKIQRTQQEDSAVYLCASSLRGGLNTEAFFGQGTRLTVV.

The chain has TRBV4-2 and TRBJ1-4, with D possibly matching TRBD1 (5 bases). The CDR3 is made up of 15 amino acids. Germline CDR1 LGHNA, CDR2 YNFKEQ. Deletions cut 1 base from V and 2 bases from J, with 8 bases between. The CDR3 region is CASSQVQGTNEKLFF. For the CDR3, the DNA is TGTGCCAGCAGCCAAGTGCAGGGCACTAATGAAAAACTGTTTTTT.

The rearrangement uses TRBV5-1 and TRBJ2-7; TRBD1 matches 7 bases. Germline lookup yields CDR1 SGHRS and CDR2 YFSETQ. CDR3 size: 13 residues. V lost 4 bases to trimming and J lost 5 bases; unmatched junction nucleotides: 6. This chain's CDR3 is CASSRSQGDEQYF. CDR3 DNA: TGCGCCAGCAGCCGTTCTCAGGGGGACGAGCAGTACTTC.

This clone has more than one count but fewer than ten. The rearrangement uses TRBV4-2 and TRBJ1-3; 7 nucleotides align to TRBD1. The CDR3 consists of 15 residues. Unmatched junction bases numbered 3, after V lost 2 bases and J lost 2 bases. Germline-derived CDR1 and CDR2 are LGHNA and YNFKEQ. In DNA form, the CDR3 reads TGTGCCAGCAGCCAACCGACAGGGCCTGGAAACACCATATATTTT. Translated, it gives CASSQPTGPGNTIYF.